These T cell receptor beta chains were read from a single sample in a study of T-cell reconstitution after alpha-beta-depleted transplantation in children. Using its own MiXCR run on the PCR reads, TCRdb lists one record per CDR3 protein. The sample comprises more than 250,000 distinct CDR3 sequences, 9.9% of which are singletons, and around 10% rests with the top ten. Specimen: PBMCs from the stem cell graft donor, collected from the stem cell graft. All receptors derive from a human donor who donated a stem cell graft to a child with SCID. Both conserved end residues are part of each CDR3. D genes are given only for firm matches. For some rows the clone size is stated as once, few or many, or as a class when expanded; others skip it.

j_call clone_size v_call cdr3_length d_call cdr3_nt cdr3_aa
TRBJ1-1 NA TRBV5-1 13 NA TGCGCCAGCAGCGCGGTCCGGAACACTGAAGCTTTCTTT CASSAVRNTEAFF
TRBJ1-1 NA TRBV19 12 NA TGTGCCAGTAGTATTCTCCGGGAGGCAGCTTTCTTT CASSILREAAFF
TRBJ2-3 many TRBV4-1 13 NA TGCGCCAGCAGCCACAGGGGCTCAGATACGCAGTATTTT CASSHRGSDTQYF
TRBJ2-7 few TRBV7-8 13 NA TGTGCCAGCAGCTTACAAGATAGGGGGGAGCAGTACTTC CASSLQDRGEQYF
TRBJ2-1 NA TRBV5-1 13 NA TGCGCCAGCAGCCAGACATCGTACAATGAGCAGTTCTTC CASSQTSYNEQFF
TRBJ2-2 NA TRBV12-3/TRBV12-4 18 NA TGTGCCAGCAGGCCGGGACACCTACCAACCTCGAACACCGGGGAGCTGTTTTTT CASRPGHLPTSNTGELFF
TRBJ2-5 NA TRBV20-1 14 TRBD2 TGCAGTGCTATGGGCGGGACTAACGGGGAGACCCAGTACTTC CSAMGGTNGETQYF
TRBJ1-5 few TRBV5-1 19 TRBD1 TGCGCCAGCAGCTTGAAGGTGGGGGACAGGGCTAGGGGCAATCAGCCCCAGCATTTT CASSLKVGDRARGNQPQHF
TRBJ2-2 once TRBV2 15 TRBD2 TGTGGAGAGAGACAGCGGGGGGCCGTTACCGGGGAGCTGTTTTTT CGERQRGAVTGELFF
TRBJ2-3 NA TRBV20-1 17 TRBD2 TGCAGTGCTAGAGACCCAGGGGTAGCGGGGGCCCCAGATACGCAGTATTTT CSARDPGVAGAPDTQYF
TRBJ2-3 few TRBV2 15 NA TGTGCCAGCAGGGGGACGGATTCAACGGTAGATACGCAGTATTTT CASRGTDSTVDTQYF
TRBJ2-3 few TRBV6-2/TRBV6-3 14 NA TGTGCCAGCACTCCATTGGGGAGCACAGATACGCAGTATTTT CASTPLGSTDTQYF
TRBJ2-7 few TRBV16 14 NA TGTGCCAGCAGCCTTTCGTTCCAAGGCAACGAGCAGTACTTC CASSLSFQGNEQYF
TRBJ2-7 few TRBV29-1 20 TRBD1 TGCAGCGTCGCACACAGAAAACGGGACAGGGGGTCCCCCACGGCCTACGAGCAGTACTTC CSVAHRKRDRGSPTAYEQYF
TRBJ2-7 many TRBV7-2 15 TRBD1 TGTGCCAGCAGCTTTGGGACAGGGGGGACCTACGAGCAGTACTTC CASSFGTGGTYEQYF
TRBJ2-2 many TRBV6-4 11 NA TGTGCCAGCAGCGGGGGCGGGGAGCTGTTTTTT CASSGGGELFF
TRBJ2-7 many TRBV7-8 15 TRBD2 TGTGCCAGCAGCTTACGGCTAGCGGGGAAGGTTGAGCAGTACTTC CASSLRLAGKVEQYF
TRBJ2-7 many TRBV6-1 14 NA TGTGCCAGCAGCCGGACAGCATCCTCCTACGAGCAGTACTTC CASSRTASSYEQYF
TRBJ2-5 NA TRBV7-6 13 TRBD1 TGTGCCAGCAGCTCCTCCGGGACAGTAGGCATGGACTTC CASSSSGTVGMDF
TRBJ1-1 many TRBV12-3/TRBV12-4 12 NA TGTGCCAGCAGTTTTGGGGGCACTGAAGCTTTCTTT CASSFGGTEAFF
TRBJ2-5 few TRBV5-1 12 NA TGCGCCAGCAGCTTCGCCCGGGAGACCCAGTACTTC CASSFARETQYF
TRBJ1-5 few TRBV27 14 TRBD1 TGTGCCAGCTCCCAGCAGGGGGGAAATCAGCCCCAGCATTTT CASSQQGGNQPQHF
TRBJ1-6 NA TRBV25-1 14 NA TGTGCCAGCAGTAAAAGGGCGGGCAATTCACCCCTCCACTTT CASSKRAGNSPLHF
TRBJ2-3 NA TRBV12-3/TRBV12-4 15 TRBD2 TGTGCCAGCGGAAAGACTAGCGGGGACACAGATACGCAGTATTTT CASGKTSGDTDTQYF
TRBJ2-2 few TRBV5-1 15 NA TGCGCCAGCAGTGGGCAGGGCGGGGACACCGGGGAGCTGTTTTTT CASSGQGGDTGELFF
TRBJ2-7 few TRBV6-2/TRBV6-3 15 TRBD1 TGTGCCAGCAGTAAACCGGGACAGGGATCCTACGAGCAGTACTTC CASSKPGQGSYEQYF
TRBJ2-1 NA TRBV7-9 12 NA TGTGCCAGCAGGCTCCTCGGGGGTGAGCAGTTCTTC CASRLLGGEQFF
TRBJ2-1 few TRBV7-3 14 NA TGTGCCAGCAGCTGGGACTCCGGCTATAATGAGCAGTTCTTC CASSWDSGYNEQFF
TRBJ2-2 many TRBV7-3 14 NA TGTGCCAGCAGCTTAAGCCAGGGTAACGGGGAGCTGTTTTTT CASSLSQGNGELFF
TRBJ2-5 NA TRBV5-1 14 NA TGCGCCAGCAGCTTACAGGGAGAGCAAGAGACCCAGTACTTC CASSLQGEQETQYF
TRBJ2-7 few TRBV4-2 15 NA TGTGCCAGCAGCCAAGAAGGAGGAGCGCAGTTCGAGCAGTACTTC CASSQEGGAQFEQYF
TRBJ2-2 NA TRBV12-3/TRBV12-4 14 TRBD1 TGTGCCAGCAGTCCCAGACAGGGAACCGGGGAGCTGTTTTTT CASSPRQGTGELFF
TRBJ1-2 NA TRBV29-1 13 NA TGCAGCGTTGGGCTCCCTTTGGCTAGGGGCTACACCTTC CSVGLPLARGYTF
TRBJ2-6 NA TRBV27 16 NA TGTGCCAGCAGTTTGGAGGTACTCTCTGGGGCCAACGTCCTGACTTTC CASSLEVLSGANVLTF
TRBJ2-3 NA TRBV20-1 13 NA TGCAGTGCTCCTTTAAGAAGCACAGATACGCAGTATTTT CSAPLRSTDTQYF
TRBJ1-1 many TRBV5-4 15 TRBD1 TGTGCCAGCATCAGACAGGGGGCGAGGAATACTGAAGCTTTCTTT CASIRQGARNTEAFF
TRBJ1-4 many TRBV7-2 14 NA TGTGCCAGCAGCTTATTAACCCGGGAGGAAAAACTGTTTTTT CASSLLTREEKLFF
TRBJ2-1 NA TRBV7-6 16 TRBD2 TGTGCCAGCAGCTTAGTGGGCGGGGGGCGCTACAATGAGCAGTTCTTC CASSLVGGGRYNEQFF
TRBJ2-1 few TRBV5-1 13 NA TGCGCCAGCAGCTTAAAGATCACCAATGAGCAGTTCTTC CASSLKITNEQFF
TRBJ2-7 few TRBV29-1 13 NA TGCAGCGCAATAACAGGCCCCTCCTACGAGCAGTACTTC CSAITGPSYEQYF
TRBJ2-3 NA TRBV20-1 15 NA TGCAGTGCTAGAGATCCCCGGACTAGCACAGATACGCAGTATTTT CSARDPRTSTDTQYF
TRBJ2-1 NA TRBV27 14 TRBD2 TGTGCCAGCAGGGGGGGGATCCAATACAATGAGCAGTTCTTC CASRGGIQYNEQFF
TRBJ1-3 NA TRBV19 13 NA TGTGCCAGTAGTATACGGACCGGCAATACCATATATTTT CASSIRTGNTIYF
TRBJ2-5 few TRBV7-7 16 NA TGTGCCAGCAGCTTAGGCCGCAGGGGCGGAGAAGAGACCCAGTACTTC CASSLGRRGGEETQYF
TRBJ2-6 NA TRBV12-3/TRBV12-4 15 NA TGTGCCAGCAGCTATACAGGGTCAGGGGCCAACGTCCTGACTTTC CASSYTGSGANVLTF
TRBJ2-4 few TRBV7-3 15 NA TGTGCCAGCTCCAGAACGGGGGAGCCTAAAAACATTCAGTACTTC CASSRTGEPKNIQYF
TRBJ2-1 NA TRBV7-2 14 NA TGTGCCAGCAGCTTAGATAGTGAGCTTCCTGAGCAGTTCTTC CASSLDSELPEQFF